This T cell receptor (beta chain) was sequenced in a study of CD8 T cells in ankylosing spondylitis. Whole-study findings and limits: A motif in TCR beta, a set of roughly eight highly homologous variants, appeared characteristic of ankylosing spondylitis blood. Earlier literature documents some of the motif variants in reactive arthritis synovial fluid and blood. Reported data indicate significant enrichment of disease-linked clones within matched ankylosing spondylitis synovial fluid.

Comments on this clonotype: Its antigen is unknown.

The V end was cut by 5 bases, the J end by 6 bases, with 10 bases between. Germline V gene lookup returns CDR1 SGHTA and CDR2 FQGTGA. The CDR3 is made up of 12 amino acids. Library preparation for TCR beta used quantitative 5'-RACE with molecular barcodes. TCRdb recomputed calls from the 5' RACE reads with MiXCR, one row per CDR3 protein. The table lists approximately 220,000 distinct CDR3 sequences, around a quarter of them singletons. The chain links TRBV7-3 to TRBJ1-1; D remains ambiguous. The sequence was obtained from a male donor with ankylosing spondylitis or in good health (not recorded which). Sequenced input: blood, either unsorted or a sorted T cell fraction (not recorded which). CDR3 sequence: CASSHPGSEAFF. DNA for the CDR3: TGTGCCAGCAGCCATCCCGGCTCTGAAGCTTTCTTT.